Listed here are 6 T cell receptor beta chains from one sample, sequenced in a study of T cell repertoires in cytomegalovirus infection. A single record per CDR3 protein comes from TCRdb applying MiXCR to the reads. Found here are 140,000 to 150,000 distinct CDR3 sequences, approximately 30% of them singletons; the top ten hold 45% to 60%. Their target antigens are unknown. The starting material was CD8+ T cells from cultured PBMCs, obtained from culture after CMV antigen stimulation. Receptor source: a human donor in good health (CMV status not recorded). Some clones in this sample may be carry-over from other donors' samples.

The gene calls are TRBV7-2 and TRBJ2-3, with D possibly matching TRBD2 (6 bases). The germline CDR1 and CDR2 sequences are SGHTA and FQGNSA. The CDR3 contains 15 residues. Trimming took 5 bases from V and 5 from J, leaving 17 bases between them. This chain's CDR3 is CASSTGIAEVDTQYF. The CDR3 coding sequence is TGTGCCAGCAGCACCGGGATAGCGGAGGTAGATACGCAGTATTTT.

The chain combines TRBV9 with TRBJ2-1; D gene ambiguous. Trimming took off 5 bases at V and 7 bases at J, with 13 bases between the two ends. The CDR3 loop spans 13 amino acids. Germline values: CDR1 SGDLS, CDR2 YYNGEE. Here the CDR3 DNA reads TGTGCCAGCAGGCCCTTATTGACAAATGAGCAGTTCTTC. Translated: CASRPLLTNEQFF.

This clonotype was detected a few times. J is TRBJ2-1 and V is TRBV7-6; 8 bases match TRBD2. Trimming took 4 bases from V and 0 from J; bases not matched to a gene: 8. This CDR3 contains 17 residues. CDR1 and CDR2 (germline): SGHVS, FNYEAQ. The CDR3 protein is CASSYGLAGSSYNEQFF. In DNA form, the CDR3 reads TGTGCCAGCAGCTATGGATTAGCGGGGAGCTCCTACAATGAGCAGTTCTTC.

This clonotype was observed at least ten times. The chain couples TRBV4-1 to TRBJ2-5; no clear D gene. V gave up 3 bases and J gave up 4 bases, with 9 bases separating them. CDR1 is MGHRA, CDR2 YSYEKL, per germline. The CDR3 is 13 residues long. This chain's CDR3 is CASSHPRGETQYF. CDR3 nucleotide sequence: TGCGCCAGCAGCCACCCAAGAGGAGAGACCCAGTACTTC.

This clonotype has only one observation. The V call is TRBV2, the J call TRBJ1-4; perhaps TRBD1 as D (5 bases). Germline lookup yields CDR1 SNHLY and CDR2 FYNNEI. The CDR3 length is 12 residues. Trimming shortened V by 6 bases and J by 12 bases, and 14 bases separated the two germline ends. This chain's CDR3 is CASSLAGTELFF. In DNA, the CDR3 is TGTGCCAGCAGCTTAGCCGGGACGGAACTGTTTTTT.

The rearrangement uses TRBV7-9 and TRBJ2-2; D gene ambiguous. Trimming took off 4 bases at V and 5 bases at J, with 5 bases between the two ends. Looked up from germline, CDR1 is SEHNR and CDR2 is FQNEAQ (reference sequence). The CDR3 sequence is 12 residues long. Written as DNA, the CDR3 is TGTGCCAGCAGCTCCGTAACCGGGGAGCTGTTTTTT. Its translation: CASSSVTGELFF.